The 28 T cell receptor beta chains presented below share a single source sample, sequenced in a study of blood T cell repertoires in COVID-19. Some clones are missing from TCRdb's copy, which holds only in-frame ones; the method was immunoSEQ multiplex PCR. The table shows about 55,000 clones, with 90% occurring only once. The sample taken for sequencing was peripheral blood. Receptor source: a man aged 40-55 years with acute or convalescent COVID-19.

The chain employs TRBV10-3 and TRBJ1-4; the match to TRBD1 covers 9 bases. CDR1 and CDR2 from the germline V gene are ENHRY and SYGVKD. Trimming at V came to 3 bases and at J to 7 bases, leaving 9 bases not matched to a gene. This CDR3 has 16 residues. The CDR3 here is CAISDITGQGVEKLFF. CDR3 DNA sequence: TGTGCCATCAGTGATATTACGGGACAGGGTGTTGAAAAACTGTTTTTT.

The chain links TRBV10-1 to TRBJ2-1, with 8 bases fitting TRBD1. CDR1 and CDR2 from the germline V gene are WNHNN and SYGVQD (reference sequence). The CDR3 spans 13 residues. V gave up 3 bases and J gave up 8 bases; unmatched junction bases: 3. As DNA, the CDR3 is TGCGCCAGCAGTGACGGACAGGGCGATGAGCAGTTCTTC. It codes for CASSDGQGDEQFF.

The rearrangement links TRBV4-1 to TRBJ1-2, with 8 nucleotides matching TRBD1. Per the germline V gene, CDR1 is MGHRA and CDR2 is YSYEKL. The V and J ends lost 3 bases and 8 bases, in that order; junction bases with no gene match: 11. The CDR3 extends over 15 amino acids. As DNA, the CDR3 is TGCGCCAGCAGCCAGGCATTGGACAGGGAGGGCGGCTACACCTTC. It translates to CASSQALDREGGYTF.

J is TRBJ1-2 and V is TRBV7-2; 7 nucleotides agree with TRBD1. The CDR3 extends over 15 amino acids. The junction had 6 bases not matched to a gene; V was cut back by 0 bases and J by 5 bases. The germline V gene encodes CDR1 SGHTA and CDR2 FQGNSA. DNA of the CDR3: TGTGCCAGCAGCTTAGCGGCCGGGACAGCTTATGGCTACACCTTC. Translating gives CASSLAAGTAYGYTF. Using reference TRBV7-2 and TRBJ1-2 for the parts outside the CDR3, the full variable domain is GAGVSQSPSNKVTEKGKDVELRCDPISGHTALYWYRQSLGQGLEFLIYFQGNSAPDKSGLPSDRFSAERTGGSVSTLTIQRTQQEDSAVYLCASSLAAGTAYGYTFGSGTRLTVV.

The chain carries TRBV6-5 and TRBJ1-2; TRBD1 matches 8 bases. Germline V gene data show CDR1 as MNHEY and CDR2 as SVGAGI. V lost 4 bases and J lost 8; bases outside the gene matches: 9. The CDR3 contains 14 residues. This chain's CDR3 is CASSFGQGVGGYTF. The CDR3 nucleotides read TGTGCCAGCAGTTTTGGACAGGGCGTAGGGGGCTACACCTTC.

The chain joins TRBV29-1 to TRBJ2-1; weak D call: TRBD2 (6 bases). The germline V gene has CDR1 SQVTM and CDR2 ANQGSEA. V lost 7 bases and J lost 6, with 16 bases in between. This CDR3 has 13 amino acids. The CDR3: CSAWDWGANEQFF. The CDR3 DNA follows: TGCAGCGCTTGGGACTGGGGAGCCAATGAGCAGTTCTTC.

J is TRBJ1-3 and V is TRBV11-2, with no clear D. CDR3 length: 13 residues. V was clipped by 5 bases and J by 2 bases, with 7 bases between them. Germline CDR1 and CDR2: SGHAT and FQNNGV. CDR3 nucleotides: TGTGCCAGCAGCCCGGGTGCTGGAAACACCATATATTTT. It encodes CASSPGAGNTIYF.

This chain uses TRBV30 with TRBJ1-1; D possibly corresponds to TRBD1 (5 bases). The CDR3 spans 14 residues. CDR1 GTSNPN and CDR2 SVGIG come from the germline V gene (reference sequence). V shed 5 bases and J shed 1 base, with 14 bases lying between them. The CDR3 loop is CAWDMGQKNTEAFF. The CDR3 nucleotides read TGTGCCTGGGACATGGGGCAGAAGAACACTGAAGCTTTCTTT. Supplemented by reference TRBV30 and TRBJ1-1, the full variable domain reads SQTIHQWPATLVQPVGSPLSLECTVEGTSNPNLYWYRQAAGRGLQLLFYSVGIGQISSEVPQNLSASRPQDRQFILSSKKLLLSDSGFYLCAWDMGQKNTEAFFGQGTRLTVV.

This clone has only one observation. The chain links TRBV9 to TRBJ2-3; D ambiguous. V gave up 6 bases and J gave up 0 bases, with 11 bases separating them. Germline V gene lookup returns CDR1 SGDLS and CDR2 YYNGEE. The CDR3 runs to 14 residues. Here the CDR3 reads CASTVAISTDTQYF. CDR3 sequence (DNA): TGTGCCAGCACAGTAGCCATTAGCACAGATACGCAGTATTTT.

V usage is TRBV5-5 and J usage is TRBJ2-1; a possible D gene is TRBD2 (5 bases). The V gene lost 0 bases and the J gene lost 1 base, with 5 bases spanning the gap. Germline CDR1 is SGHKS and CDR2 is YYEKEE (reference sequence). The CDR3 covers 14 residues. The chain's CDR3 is CASSLGGSYNEQFF. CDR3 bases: TGTGCCAGCAGCTTGGGAGGGTCCTACAATGAGCAGTTCTTC.

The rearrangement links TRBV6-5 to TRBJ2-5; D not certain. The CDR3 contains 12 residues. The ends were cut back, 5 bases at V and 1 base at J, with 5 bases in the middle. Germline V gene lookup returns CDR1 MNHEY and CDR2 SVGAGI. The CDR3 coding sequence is TGTGCCAGCAGTCCAGGCCAAGAGACCCAGTACTTC. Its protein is CASSPGQETQYF.

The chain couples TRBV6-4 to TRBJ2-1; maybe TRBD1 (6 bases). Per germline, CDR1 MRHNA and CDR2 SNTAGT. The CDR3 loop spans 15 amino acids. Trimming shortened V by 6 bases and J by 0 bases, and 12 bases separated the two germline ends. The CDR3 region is CASRGDKSSYNEQFF. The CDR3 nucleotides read TGTGCCAGCAGGGGGGACAAGAGCTCCTACAATGAGCAGTTCTTC.

The CDR3 spells CAISGSPGNTGELFF. Written as DNA, the CDR3 is TGTGCCATCAGTGGGAGCCCCGGGAACACCGGGGAGCTGTTTTTT. V and J are TRBV10-3 and TRBJ2-2; D not resolved. Germline assignment: CDR1 ENHRY and CDR2 SYGVKD. Trimming removed 4 bases from V and 1 base from J, with 10 bases in between. The CDR3 has 15 amino acids.

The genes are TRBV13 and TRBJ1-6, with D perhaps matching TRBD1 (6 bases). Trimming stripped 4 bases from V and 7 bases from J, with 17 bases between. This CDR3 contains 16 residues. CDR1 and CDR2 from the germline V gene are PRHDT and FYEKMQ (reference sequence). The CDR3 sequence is CASSSQGGARNSPLHF. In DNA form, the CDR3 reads TGTGCCAGCAGCTCACAGGGTGGGGCTCGGAATTCACCCCTCCACTTT.

The CDR3 DNA reads as TGTGCCAGCAGCTATAGCGGGAGTAGGGCAGATACGCAGTATTTT. Its protein product is CASSYSGSRADTQYF. The V gene is TRBV6-5, the J gene TRBJ2-3; TRBD2 aligns across 9 bases. The junction had 8 bases not matched to a gene; V was cut back by 6 bases and J by 4 bases. The CDR3 sequence is 15 residues long. CDR1 is MNHEY and CDR2 is SVGAGI in the germline V gene.

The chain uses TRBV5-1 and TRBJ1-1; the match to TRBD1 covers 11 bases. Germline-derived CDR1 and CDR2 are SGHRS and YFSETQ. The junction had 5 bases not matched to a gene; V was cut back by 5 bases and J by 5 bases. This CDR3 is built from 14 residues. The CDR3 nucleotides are TGCGCCAGCAGGTTCGGGACAGGGGGGACTGAAGCTTTCTTT. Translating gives CASRFGTGGTEAFF.

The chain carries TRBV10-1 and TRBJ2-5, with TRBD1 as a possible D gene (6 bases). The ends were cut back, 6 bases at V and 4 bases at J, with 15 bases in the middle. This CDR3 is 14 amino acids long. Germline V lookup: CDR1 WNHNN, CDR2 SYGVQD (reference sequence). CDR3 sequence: CASSRDPQGETQYF. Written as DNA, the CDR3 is TGCGCCAGCAGCCGGGACCCACAGGGAGAGACCCAGTACTTC.

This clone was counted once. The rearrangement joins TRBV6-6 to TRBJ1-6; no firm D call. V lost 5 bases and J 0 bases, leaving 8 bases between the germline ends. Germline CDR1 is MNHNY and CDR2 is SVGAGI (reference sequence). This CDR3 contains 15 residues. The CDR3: CASSGESSYNSPLHF. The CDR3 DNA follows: TGTGCCAGCAGTGGGGAGAGCTCCTATAATTCACCCCTCCACTTT.

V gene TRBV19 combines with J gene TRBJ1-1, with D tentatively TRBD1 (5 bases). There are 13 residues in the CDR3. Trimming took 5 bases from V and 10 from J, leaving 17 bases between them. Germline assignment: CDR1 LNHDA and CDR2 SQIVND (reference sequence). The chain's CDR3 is CASSPREGRVAFF. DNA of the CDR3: TGTGCCAGTAGTCCCCGGGAGGGCAGGGTAGCTTTCTTT.

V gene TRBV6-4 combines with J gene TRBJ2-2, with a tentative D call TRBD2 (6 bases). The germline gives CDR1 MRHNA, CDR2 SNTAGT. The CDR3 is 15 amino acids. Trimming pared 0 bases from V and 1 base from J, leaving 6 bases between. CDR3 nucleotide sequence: TGTGCCAGCAGTGACTCAGCGGGGAACACCGGGGAGCTGTTTTTT. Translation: CASSDSAGNTGELFF.

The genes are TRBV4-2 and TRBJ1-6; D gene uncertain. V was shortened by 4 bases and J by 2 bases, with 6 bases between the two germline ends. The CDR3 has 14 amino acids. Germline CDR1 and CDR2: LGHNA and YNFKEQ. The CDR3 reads CASSRETYNSPLHF. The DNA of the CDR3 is TGTGCCAGCAGCCGGGAGACCTATAATTCACCCCTCCACTTT.

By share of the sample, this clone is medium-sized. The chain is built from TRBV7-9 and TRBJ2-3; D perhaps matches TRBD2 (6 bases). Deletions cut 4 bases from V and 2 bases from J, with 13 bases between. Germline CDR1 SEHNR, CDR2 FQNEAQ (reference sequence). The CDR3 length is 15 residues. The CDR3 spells CASSSREANTDTQYF. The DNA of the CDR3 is TGTGCCAGCAGCTCCAGGGAGGCTAACACAGATACGCAGTATTTT.

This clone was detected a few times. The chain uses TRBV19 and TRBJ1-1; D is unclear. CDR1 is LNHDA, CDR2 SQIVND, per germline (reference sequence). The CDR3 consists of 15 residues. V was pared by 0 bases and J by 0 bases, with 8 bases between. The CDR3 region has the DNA TGTGCCAGTAGTATAGAGGGCAGAGTGAACACTGAAGCTTTCTTT. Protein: CASSIEGRVNTEAFF.

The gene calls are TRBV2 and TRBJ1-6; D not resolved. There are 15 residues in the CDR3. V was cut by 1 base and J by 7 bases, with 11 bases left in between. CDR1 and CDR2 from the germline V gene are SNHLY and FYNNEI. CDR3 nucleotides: TGTGCCAGCAGTGAAGAAGTAGTCCTGAATTCACCCCTCCACTTT. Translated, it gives CASSEEVVLNSPLHF.

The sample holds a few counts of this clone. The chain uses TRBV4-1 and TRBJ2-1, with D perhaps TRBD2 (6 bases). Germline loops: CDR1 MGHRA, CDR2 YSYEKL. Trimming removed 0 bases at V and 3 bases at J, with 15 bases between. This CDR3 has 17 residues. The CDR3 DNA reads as TGCGCCAGCAGCCAAGATGGCCCCGGGACTGACTACAATGAGCAGTTCTTC. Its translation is CASSQDGPGTDYNEQFF.

The CDR3 nucleotides read TGCGCCAGCAGCTTGGCCCCCCTAGCGGGAGGGCCGGGGAATGAGCAGTTCTTC. This translates into CASSLAPLAGGPGNEQFF. This chain uses TRBV5-1 with TRBJ2-1; 12 bases map to TRBD2. Germline CDR1 and CDR2: SGHRS and YFSETQ. The CDR3 is 18 residues long. V lost 0 bases to trimming and J lost 7 bases; unmatched junction nucleotides: 11.

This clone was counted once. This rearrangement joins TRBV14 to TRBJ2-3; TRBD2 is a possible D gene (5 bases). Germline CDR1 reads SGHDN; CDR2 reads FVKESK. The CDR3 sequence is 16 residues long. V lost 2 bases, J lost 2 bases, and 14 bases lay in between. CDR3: CASSQTRGLFTDTQYF. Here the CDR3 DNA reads TGTGCCAGCAGCCAAACACGCGGGCTCTTCACAGATACGCAGTATTTT.

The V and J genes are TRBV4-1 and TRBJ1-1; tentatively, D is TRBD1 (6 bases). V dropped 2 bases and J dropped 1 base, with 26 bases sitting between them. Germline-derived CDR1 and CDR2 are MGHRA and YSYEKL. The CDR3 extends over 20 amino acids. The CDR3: CASSQRMGLGGLQGNTEAFF. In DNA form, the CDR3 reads TGCGCCAGCAGCCAAAGAATGGGATTAGGGGGATTACAGGGGAACACTGAAGCTTTCTTT.